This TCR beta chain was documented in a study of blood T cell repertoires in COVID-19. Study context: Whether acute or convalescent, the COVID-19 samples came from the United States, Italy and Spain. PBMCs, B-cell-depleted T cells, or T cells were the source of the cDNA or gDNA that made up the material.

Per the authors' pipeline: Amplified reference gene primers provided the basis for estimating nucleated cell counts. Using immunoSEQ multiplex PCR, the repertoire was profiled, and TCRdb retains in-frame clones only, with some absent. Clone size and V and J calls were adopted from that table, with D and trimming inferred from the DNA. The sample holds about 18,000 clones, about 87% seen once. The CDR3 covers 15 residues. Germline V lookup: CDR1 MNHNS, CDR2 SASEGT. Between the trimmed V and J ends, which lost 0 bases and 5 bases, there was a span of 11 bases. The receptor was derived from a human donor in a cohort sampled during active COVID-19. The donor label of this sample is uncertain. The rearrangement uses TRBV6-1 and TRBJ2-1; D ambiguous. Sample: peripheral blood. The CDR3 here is CASSEAWAGNNEQFF. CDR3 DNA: TGTGCCAGCAGTGAAGCGTGGGCAGGTAACAATGAGCAGTTCTTC.